This T cell receptor beta chain was sequenced for a study of blood T cell repertoires in COVID-19. Study as a whole: The United States, Italy and Spain were the sources of the acute and convalescent COVID-19 samples. The cDNA or gDNA used as material had been derived from T cells, B-cell-depleted T cells, or PBMCs.

The CDR3 runs to 16 residues. Trimming stripped 3 bases from V and 3 bases from J, with 16 bases between. From germline, CDR1 is ENHRY and CDR2 SYGVKD. Authors' analysis steps: Reference gene primer amplification in the assay estimated nucleated cell counts. TCRdb's copy holds only in-frame clones and misses some; the assay was immunoSEQ multiplex PCR. V, J and clone size derive from that table, while D and trimming were established from the DNA sequence. The sample shows more than 200,000 clones, 88% of them seen only once. This rearrangement joins TRBV10-3 to TRBJ2-3; the D gene is possibly TRBD2 (5 bases). The sequence was collected from a man aged 70 or older with acute or convalescent COVID-19. The specimen was peripheral blood. The CDR3 is CAISDRGEGGTDTQYF. The CDR3 nucleotides are TGTGCCATCAGTGACCGCGGTGAGGGCGGGACAGATACGCAGTATTTT.